This T cell receptor (beta chain) derives from a study of cytomegalovirus exposure and HLA in healthy donors. The PCR had 60 Vbeta and 13 Jbeta primers. Sequencing was performed with immunoSEQ multiplex PCR; in TCRdb, only in-frame clones are kept and a portion is missing. The sample table includes approximately 70,000 clones. The length of the CDR3 is 14 residues. The germline V gene encodes CDR1 MDHEN and CDR2 SYDVKM. V was pared by 4 bases and J by 1 base, with 10 bases between. This clonotype was obtained from a female donor in good health and CMV-seropositive. The chain employs TRBV28 and TRBJ1-1; D is unclear. The sample was PBMCs. CDR3 sequence: CASSSDTPNTEAFF. The CDR3, as DNA: TGTGCCAGCAGTTCAGACACCCCGAACACTGAAGCTTTCTTT. Full variable domain (remainder filled in from reference TRBV28 and TRBJ1-1): DVKVTQSSRYLVKRTGEKVFLECVQDMDHENMFWYRQDPGLGLRLIYFSYDVKMKEKGDIPEGYSVSREKKERFSLILESASTNQTSMYLCASSSDTPNTEAFFGQGTRLTVV.